Listed below are T cell receptor beta chains from one sample, sequenced in a study of T cell responses to AZD1222 COVID-19 vaccine. Assay used: immunoSEQ multiplex PCR; TCRdb lists only in-frame clones, some missing. The sample has 140,000 to 150,000 clones, 85% to 95% seen once. This specimen was peripheral blood, taken after recovery from COVID-19. These receptors came from an adult who had recovered from COVID-19. Both conserved end residues are part of each CDR3. The D gene is left open where the match is weak. Clone size is not always given. Where it is, it says once, few, many or a class for expanded clones.

j_call cdr3_length clone_size d_call v_call cdr3_nt cdr3_aa
TRBJ2-5 15 - TRBD1 TRBV7-6 TGTGCCAGCAGCTTAGAGCAGGGGGCGGATGAGACCCAGTACTTC CASSLEQGADETQYF
TRBJ1-5 13 - TRBD1 TRBV29-1 TGCAGCGTGCTAACTACAGGGGGCCGACCCCAGCATTTT CSVLTTGGRPQHF
TRBJ2-1 16 - - TRBV7-3 TGTGCCAGCAGCGATCCCAGGGGGGGAAGATACAATGAGCAGTTCTTC CASSDPRGGRYNEQFF
TRBJ2-2 20 - TRBD2 TRBV4-1 TGCGCCAGCAGCCAAGATGAGAAACTAGCGGGAGGGCCGGCCACCGGGGAGCTGTTTTTT CASSQDEKLAGGPATGELFF
TRBJ2-1 15 - - TRBV2 TGTGCCAGCACCGGGGAGTACAGCTCCTACAATGAGCAGTTCTTC CASTGEYSSYNEQFF
TRBJ2-7 14 - TRBD1 TRBV6-5 TGTGCCAGCAGCCCCGAGACAGGGGACTACGAGCAGTACTTC CASSPETGDYEQYF
TRBJ2-7 17 - TRBD1 TRBV9 TGTGCCAGCAGCCCACCACCGTGGACAGGGCGCTCCTACGAGCAGTACTTC CASSPPPWTGRSYEQYF
TRBJ1-4 15 - - TRBV3-1/TRBV3-2 TGTGCCAGCAGCTCCTGGGACACCGAGGGTGAAAAACTGTTTTTT CASSSWDTEGEKLFF
TRBJ2-5 13 once - TRBV3-1/TRBV3-2 TGTGCCAGCAGCCGAAGCTGGGGAGAGACCCAGTACTTC CASSRSWGETQYF
TRBJ1-1 15 - - TRBV9 TGTGCCAGCAGCGCCCAGGACAGAATGAACACTGAAGCTTTCTTT CASSAQDRMNTEAFF
TRBJ2-7 12 - - TRBV5-1 TGCGCCAGCAGCTTGGAGGCGGACGAGCAGTACTTC CASSLEADEQYF
TRBJ2-7 14 - - TRBV27 TGTGCCAGCAGTCCCTTGGGCTGGGGCTACGAGCAGTACTTC CASSPLGWGYEQYF
TRBJ1-6 12 - - TRBV11-2 TGTGCCAGCAGCTTGGGGCCGCGGCTCCTCCACTTT CASSLGPRLLHF
TRBJ1-1 15 - - TRBV30 TGTGCCTGGAGGAAGAGGAGTGGGGGGCCATCGGGAGCTTTCTTT CAWRKRSGGPSGAFF
TRBJ2-3 13 - TRBD2 TRBV19 TGTGCCAGTAGTCTGGGACTAGGGGATACGCAGTATTTT CASSLGLGDTQYF
TRBJ1-6 16 - - TRBV28 TGTGCCAGCAGTGTCCGGGTGGTCGGGGGAATTTCACCCCTCCACTTT CASSVRVVGGISPLHF
TRBJ2-7 15 - TRBD1 TRBV10-3 TGTGCCATCAGTGAGCCGGACAGGGGGGGGATTGGGCAGTACTTC CAISEPDRGGIGQYF
TRBJ1-1 12 - - TRBV5-1 TGCGCCAGCAGCTTGGAACGACCTGAAGCTTTCTTT CASSLERPEAFF
TRBJ1-2 13 - - TRBV3-1/TRBV3-2 TGTGCCAGCAGCCCCACGGGAAACTATGGCTACACCTTC CASSPTGNYGYTF
TRBJ2-7 15 - - TRBV10-1 TGCGCCAGCAGCTACTTCAGGCGGTTCTCCTACGAGCAGTACTTC CASSYFRRFSYEQYF
TRBJ1-5 16 - - TRBV19 TGTGCCAGTAGTATAGAAACAGGTCGTAGCAATCAGCCCCAGCATTTT CASSIETGRSNQPQHF
TRBJ2-7 17 - TRBD2 TRBV27 TGTGCCAGCAGTACCCCCCGGGGGGAGCGTCCTACCTACGAGCAGTACTTC CASSTPRGERPTYEQYF
TRBJ2-7 17 - - TRBV21-1 TGTGCCAGTCCTTGGCTGGTAGCGGGAGTATATACCTACGAGCAGTACTTC CASPWLVAGVYTYEQYF
TRBJ1-5 15 - - TRBV19 TGTGCCAGTAGTGTGACAGGAGATAGCAATCAGCCCCAGCATTTT CASSVTGDSNQPQHF
TRBJ2-7 14 once - TRBV3-1/TRBV3-2 TGTGCCAGCAGCCAAGGACCTCACGTCGAGGCCGTGTACTTC CASSQGPHVEAVYF
TRBJ2-7 13 once - TRBV2 TGTGCCAGCAGTGAAGACTGGCCCTACGAGCAGTACTTC CASSEDWPYEQYF